This T cell receptor (beta chain) was found in a study of human T cells and chemical hapten exposure. TCRdb re-called the RACE reads with MiXCR, one entry per CDR3 protein. The repertoire holds 150,000 to 200,000 distinct CDR3 sequences, around a quarter seen once, with 2.5% in the top ten. Time point denoted: patch test 3, about 24 weeks after DPC sensitization. Described treatment: therapeutic diphenylcyclopropenone sensitization with weekly scalp DPC. This CDR3 is 13 amino acids long. Germline V gene data show CDR1 as SGHTA and CDR2 as FQGTGA. Trimming took 6 bases from V and 9 from J, leaving 15 bases between them.

Here the sequenced sample was whole blood, taken in connection with sensitization to the hapten diphenylcyclopropenone (DPC). V is TRBV7-3 and J is TRBJ2-1; the D gene is possibly TRBD2 (5 bases). The source is a woman aged 40 to 49 with alopecia areata. Some clones in this sample may be carry-over from other donors' samples. CDR3 bases: TGTGCCAGCAGTCGACCTCCTAGCATTGAGCAGTTCTTC. Residues: CASSRPPSIEQFF.